A single sample is the source of the 21 T cell receptor beta chains below, sequenced in a study of blood T cell repertoires in COVID-19. The table came from immunoSEQ multiplex PCR; TCRdb's copy has only in-frame clones and leaves some out. The profile shows around 200,000 clones, just over 85% of them singletons. The sequenced material came from PBMCs or T cells enriched from blood (not recorded which). Every receptor here comes from a woman aged 40 to 50 with acute COVID-19.

The J gene is TRBJ1-1, the V gene TRBV28; D is unresolved. Trimming removed 6 bases at V and 0 bases at J, with 11 bases between. From germline, CDR1 is MDHEN and CDR2 SYDVKM. The CDR3 is made up of 14 amino acids. Written as DNA, the CDR3 is TGTGCCAGCAGGGTCCAGGCGCTGAACACTGAAGCTTTCTTT. Amino acid sequence: CASRVQALNTEAFF.

V and J are TRBV19 and TRBJ2-2; the match to TRBD1 covers 9 bases. The CDR3 spans 16 residues. The trim removed 2 bases at V and 3 bases at J, leaving 4 bases unmatched. Germline V gene data show CDR1 as LNHDA and CDR2 as SQIVND (reference sequence). The CDR3 protein is CASSISGTGHTGELFF. Written as DNA, the CDR3 is TGTGCCAGTAGTATATCCGGGACAGGGCACACCGGGGAGCTGTTTTTT.

This clone was observed once. V and J are TRBV21-1 and TRBJ1-4; the table's D call of TRBD1 was not tested on the DNA. TRBV21-1 is a pseudogene. This CDR3 comprises 16 residues. The CDR3 nucleotides are TGTGCCAGCAGCAAAGCCGCCAGGGTCGTAGGTGAAAAACTGTTTTTT. This translates into CASSKAARVVGEKLFF.

The CDR3 DNA follows: TGTGCCAGCACCATAAGTGGGACAGGGAGGAACTATGGCTACACCTTC. Translating it yields CASTISGTGRNYGYTF. V usage is TRBV2 and J usage is TRBJ1-2, with 9 bases matching TRBD1. This CDR3 has 16 amino acids. CDR1 is SNHLY and CDR2 is FYNNEI in the germline V gene. V shed 7 bases and J 2 bases; nucleotides not matched to a gene: 11.

The chain carries TRBV27 and TRBJ1-6; a possible D gene is TRBD1 (6 bases). V lost 6 bases and J lost 5, with 11 bases in between. From germline, CDR1 is MNHEY and CDR2 SMNVEV (reference sequence). The CDR3 extends over 14 amino acids. CDR3 loop: CASRKQGNNSPLHF. In DNA, the CDR3 is TGTGCCAGCAGAAAACAGGGAAATAATTCACCCCTCCACTTT.

The CDR3 DNA reads as TGCGCCAGCAGCACGGAGGGGCCAGCTAACACTGAAGCTTTCTTT. Its translation is CASSTEGPANTEAFF. The rearrangement joins TRBV5-1 to TRBJ1-1; possible D gene TRBD1, 5 bases. Germline V gene data show CDR1 as SGHRS and CDR2 as YFSETQ. The ends were cut back, 4 bases at V and 2 bases at J, with 15 bases in the middle. This CDR3 is built from 15 residues.

This clone appeared a few times. This rearrangement joins TRBV29-1 to TRBJ1-1; D remains unclear. CDR3 length equals 13 residues. Germline V lookup: CDR1 SQVTM, CDR2 ANQGSEA. Trimming took 4 bases from V and 4 from J, leaving 13 bases between them. The CDR3 nucleotides read TGCAGCGTTGCGGAGGGCAGGAGCACTGAAGCTTTCTTT. Its translation: CSVAEGRSTEAFF.

The sample holds one count of this clone. J is TRBJ2-1 and V is TRBV5-4, with 9 positions matching TRBD1. The germline V gene encodes CDR1 SGHNT and CDR2 YYREEE (reference sequence). Trimming at V came to 2 bases and at J to 4 bases, leaving 4 bases not matched to a gene. The CDR3 sequence is 15 residues long. Here the CDR3 reads CASSFGQGQYNEQFF. The DNA of the CDR3 is TGTGCCAGCAGCTTCGGACAGGGGCAGTACAATGAGCAGTTCTTC.

The rearrangement uses TRBV19 and TRBJ2-6; perhaps TRBD2 as D (5 bases). Deletions cut 7 bases from V and 2 bases from J, with 9 bases between. Germline V gene lookup returns CDR1 LNHDA and CDR2 SQIVND (reference sequence). The CDR3 extends over 14 amino acids. CDR3 in DNA: TGTGCCAGTAAAGCGGTAGCTGGGGCCAACGTCCTGACTTTC. It codes for CASKAVAGANVLTF. Full variable domain (outside the CDR3, taken from reference TRBV19 and TRBJ2-6): DGGITQSPKYLFRKEGQNVTLSCEQNLNHDAMYWYRQDPGQGLRLIYYSQIVNDFQKGDIAEGYSVSREKKESFPLTVTSAQKNPTAFYLCASKAVAGANVLTFGAGSRLTVL.

This chain links TRBV9 with TRBJ1-2; TRBD1 agrees at 8 bases. V lost 4 bases to trimming and J lost 4 bases; unmatched junction nucleotides: 3. The CDR3 sequence is 13 residues long. Germline V gives CDR1 SGDLS, CDR2 YYNGEE. The chain's CDR3 is CASSTGQGYGYTF. DNA of the CDR3: TGTGCCAGCAGCACCGGACAGGGCTATGGCTACACCTTC.

Written as DNA, the CDR3 is TGTGCCAGCTCACCCCAGGGGCTTAACATGAACACTGAAGCTTTCTTT. This codes for CASSPQGLNMNTEAFF. The chain has TRBV18 and TRBJ1-1, with D perhaps TRBD1 (6 bases). CDR3 length: 16 residues. V dropped 3 bases and J dropped 0 bases, with 14 bases sitting between them. Per germline, CDR1 KGHSH and CDR2 LQKENI.

The chain links TRBV4-1 to TRBJ1-6; the match to TRBD1 covers 9 bases. The CDR3 extends over 17 amino acids. J gave up 0 bases and V 4 bases, and 4 bases lay outside the gene matches. Germline-derived CDR1 and CDR2 are MGHRA and YSYEKL. DNA of the CDR3: TGCGCCAGCAGCCCGGGACAGGGTAGCTCCTATAATTCACCCCTCCACTTT. This translates into CASSPGQGSSYNSPLHF.

V usage is TRBV24-1 and J usage is TRBJ2-1; D perhaps matches TRBD1 (6 bases). The germline V gene has CDR1 KGHDR and CDR2 SFDVKD. This CDR3 comprises 17 residues. V was shortened by 0 bases and J by 0 bases, with 11 bases between the two germline ends. CDR3 sequence reads: CATSDLNTGSSYNEQFF. CDR3 in DNA: TGTGCCACCAGTGATTTGAATACAGGGAGCTCCTACAATGAGCAGTTCTTC.

The J gene is TRBJ2-5, the V gene TRBV5-4, with a weak D call TRBD1 (5 bases). Trimming took off 4 bases at V and 2 bases at J, with 12 bases between the two ends. Per the germline V gene, CDR1 is SGHNT and CDR2 is YYREEE (reference sequence). The CDR3 runs to 14 residues. This CDR3 reads CASSISTDQETQYF. The CDR3 DNA sequence: TGTGCCAGCAGCATATCGACAGATCAAGAGACCCAGTACTTC.

The chain carries TRBV12-3 or TRBV12-4 and TRBJ1-2; TRBD1 might be the D (6 bases). Trimming took 5 bases from V and 3 from J, leaving 10 bases between them. This CDR3 comprises 13 residues. CDR3 coding DNA: TGTGCCAGCAGTCTACAGGGTGACTATGGCTACACCTTC. This codes for CASSLQGDYGYTF.

This CDR3 reads CSVTQGREGYTF. Written as DNA, the CDR3 is TGCAGCGTTACACAGGGCAGGGAAGGCTACACCTTC. The chain employs TRBV29-1 and TRBJ1-2; D is perhaps TRBD1 (6 bases). This CDR3 has 12 amino acids. Germline V CDR1 and CDR2: SQVTM, ANQGSEA. Trimming stripped 5 bases from V and 8 bases from J, with 15 bases between.

This clone was picked up a small number of times. The rearrangement uses TRBV30 and TRBJ1-2; D may be TRBD1 (5 bases). The CDR3 covers 13 residues. V lost 4 bases, J lost 5 bases, and 14 bases lay in between. Germline V CDR1 and CDR2: GTSNPN, SVGIG (reference sequence). The CDR3 spells CAWTLGGAYGYTF. For the CDR3, the DNA is TGTGCCTGGACCCTGGGCGGGGCTTATGGCTACACCTTC.

The chain joins TRBV10-2 to TRBJ2-2; a possible D gene is TRBD1 (6 bases). The CDR3 has 17 residues. Per the germline V gene, CDR1 is WSHSY and CDR2 is SAAADI. V was trimmed by 1 base and J by 6 bases, leaving 18 bases between them. In DNA, the CDR3 is TGCGCCAGCAGTGAGTGGGAGTACAGGGTAGTTCCCGGGGAGCTGTTTTTT. It specifies CASSEWEYRVVPGELFF.

The chain employs TRBV5-1 and TRBJ1-5, with TRBD1 identical over 12 bases. Germline loops: CDR1 SGHRS, CDR2 YFSETQ. After removal of 4 bases from V and 1 base from J, the junction contained 3 bases not matched to a gene. The CDR3 has 16 amino acids. CDR3 bases: TGCGCCAGCAGCCCAGGGACAGGGGGCAGCAATCAGCCCCAGCATTTT. Its translation is CASSPGTGGSNQPQHF.

In this sample, this clone turned up a few times. This chain connects TRBV19 to TRBJ1-2; D perhaps matches TRBD1 (6 bases). The V gene's germline CDR1 is LNHDA and CDR2 SQIVND (reference sequence). CDR3 length equals 14 residues. Trimming removed 8 bases at V and 4 bases at J, with 17 bases between. The CDR3 reads CASWGPGLGYGYTF. The DNA for the CDR3 is TGTGCCAGTTGGGGGCCGGGGCTCGGCTATGGCTACACCTTC.

The chain couples TRBV11-2 to TRBJ1-2, with D perhaps TRBD1 (6 bases). The CDR3 runs 16 residues. Trimming cost V 5 bases and J 8 bases, with 24 bases left between them. Germline V lookup: CDR1 SGHAT, CDR2 FQNNGV. The CDR3 loop reads CASSQTAGQHREGYTF. Here the CDR3 DNA reads TGTGCCAGCAGCCAAACCGCCGGACAGCACAGAGAGGGCTACACCTTC.